The 30 T cell receptor beta chains listed next were all sequenced from one sample in a study of shared clonotypes between healthy human individuals. Data came from immunoSEQ multiplex PCR; TCRdb stores just in-frame clones and leaves some out. The sample holds over a million clones, 96% seen once. The sample was naive CD4+ T cells sorted from blood. Subset described: CD45RA+ positively selected. These TCRs come from a man aged 25 to 45 in good health.

The rearrangement joins TRBV7-6 to TRBJ2-3, with TRBD2 matching over 13 bases. V lost 5 bases, J lost 6 bases, and 8 bases stayed unmatched. Germline loops: CDR1 SGHVS, CDR2 FNYEAQ. CDR3 length equals 16 residues. The CDR3 nucleotides are TGTGCCAGCAGCCTGGGACTAGCGGGACGAGGTGATACGCAGTATTTT. Its translation: CASSLGLAGRGDTQYF.

The J gene is TRBJ1-1, the V gene TRBV30, with D perhaps TRBD1 (5 bases). V was cut by 4 bases and J by 3 bases, with 12 bases left in between. This CDR3 contains 13 residues. The V gene's germline CDR1 is GTSNPN and CDR2 SVGIG (reference sequence). CDR3: CAWMPGRDTEAFF. For the CDR3, the DNA is TGTGCCTGGATGCCAGGGAGAGACACTGAAGCTTTCTTT.

To note about this clone: Other nucleotide sequences from this sample produce the same CDR3. CDR3 sequence reads: CASSQRTGRGTEAFF. The CDR3 DNA sequence: TGTGCCAGCAGCCAACGGACAGGGCGCGGCACTGAAGCTTTCTTT. This rearrangement joins TRBV14 to TRBJ1-1, with TRBD1 matching 8 bases. V was pared by 2 bases and J by 4 bases, with 6 bases of the junction left unmatched. The CDR3 loop spans 15 amino acids. Germline CDR1 reads SGHDN; CDR2 reads FVKESK.

This chain links TRBV12-5 with TRBJ2-7, with a weak D call TRBD2 (5 bases). The V end was cut by 6 bases, the J end by 2 bases, with 14 bases between. The CDR3 is 14 amino acids. The germline V gene encodes CDR1 LGHNT and CDR2 FRNRAP. CDR3 DNA: TGTGCTAGTGGCAAGGGAGATTATCCCTACGAGCAGTACTTC. Protein: CASGKGDYPYEQYF.

The J gene is TRBJ1-4, the V gene TRBV5-4, with a tentative D call TRBD1 (5 bases). The germline V gene has CDR1 SGHNT and CDR2 YYREEE (reference sequence). The V end lost 0 bases, the J end lost 6 bases, and 21 bases lay between the germline ends. The CDR3 contains 18 residues. The CDR3: CASSLDGREGGADEKLFF. In nucleotides, the CDR3 is TGTGCCAGCAGCTTGGATGGCAGGGAGGGAGGGGCTGATGAAAAACTGTTTTTT.

The chain is built from TRBV28 and TRBJ1-4; the match to TRBD1 covers 12 bases. CDR1 is MDHEN and CDR2 is SYDVKM in the germline V gene. With 5 bases clipped from V and 14 bases from J, the junction kept 12 bases outside the gene matches. The CDR3 is made up of 15 amino acids. The CDR3 spells CASSRNRDRGRELFF. The CDR3 nucleotides are TGTGCCAGCAGTCGTAACCGGGACAGGGGGCGAGAGCTGTTTTTT. The full variable domain, with the rest looked up from reference TRBV28 and TRBJ1-4, is DVKVTQSSRYLVKRTGEKVFLECVQDMDHENMFWYRQDPGLGLRLIYFSYDVKMKEKGDIPEGYSVSREKKERFSLILESASTNQTSMYLCASSRNRDRGRELFFGSGTQLSVL.

The J gene is TRBJ2-2, the V gene TRBV7-3; D gene unclear. From germline, CDR1 is SGHTA and CDR2 FQGTGA. This CDR3 has 12 amino acids. V lost 4 bases, J lost 6 bases, and 6 bases lay in between. The CDR3 DNA reads TGTGCCAGCAGCTCCTACTCCGGGGAGCTGTTTTTT. Amino acids: CASSSYSGELFF.

V and J are TRBV11-2 and TRBJ1-2; the D gene is possibly TRBD1 (5 bases). Trimming removed 5 bases at V and 7 bases at J, with 14 bases between. The CDR3 covers 13 residues. Germline CDR1 reads SGHAT; CDR2 reads FQNNGV. The CDR3 nucleotides are TGTGCCAGCAGCCCGAGCGGGACGGGTGGCTACACCTTC. It yields the protein CASSPSGTGGYTF.

Only one count was recorded for this clone. V gene TRBV18 combines with J gene TRBJ2-1; 8 bases are shared with TRBD1. The V gene end was trimmed by 6 bases and the J gene end by 7 bases; junction bases not matched to a gene: 2. CDR3 length: 12 residues. Germline values: CDR1 KGHSH, CDR2 LQKENI. The CDR3 sequence: CASSRTGNEQFF. In DNA, the CDR3 is TGTGCCAGCTCCCGGACAGGGAATGAGCAGTTCTTC.

This chain links TRBV7-9 with TRBJ2-7, with TRBD1 matching 12 bases. Germline V gene data show CDR1 as SEHNR and CDR2 as FQNEAQ (reference sequence). V trimming: 2 bases; J trimming: 7 bases; junction bases outside the gene matches: 6. CDR3 size: 15 residues. DNA for the CDR3: TGTGCCAGCAGCTTAAGGGGACAGGGGGCGAGGGAGCAGTACTTC. It translates to CASSLRGQGAREQYF.

The DNA for the CDR3 is TGTGCCAGCAGCCCCGGACGGTTGGGGACCCAGTACTTC. It yields the protein CASSPGRLGTQYF. The chain recombines TRBV7-3 with TRBJ2-5, with no clear D. This CDR3 contains 13 residues. Germline V lookup: CDR1 SGHTA, CDR2 FQGTGA. The ends were cut back, 5 bases at V and 7 bases at J, with 14 bases in the middle.

The chain is built from TRBV5-8 and TRBJ2-7; 9 bases fit TRBD1. V shed 2 bases and J 7 bases; nucleotides not matched to a gene: 10. CDR3 length: 15 residues. Germline-derived CDR1 and CDR2 are SGHTS and YDEGEE. The CDR3 region is CASSLYPGQGVEQYF. CDR3 nucleotides: TGTGCCAGCAGCTTATACCCGGGACAGGGAGTAGAGCAGTACTTC.

The chain joins TRBV5-1 to TRBJ2-2; no clear D gene. Germline CDR1 SGHRS, CDR2 YFSETQ. The CDR3 length is 14 residues. V lost 1 base and J 5 bases, leaving 9 bases between the germline ends. The CDR3 region has the DNA TGCGCCAGCAGCTTGTTCTCGAGGACCGGGGAGCTGTTTTTT. This encodes CASSLFSRTGELFF.

The table lists this clone with a count of one. The chain couples TRBV5-1 to TRBJ2-2, with D hard to call. CDR1 SGHRS and CDR2 YFSETQ come from the germline V gene. The CDR3 has 12 residues. V lost 5 bases and J 6 bases, leaving 8 bases between the germline ends. The CDR3 reads CASSPGSGELFF. The CDR3 DNA reads TGCGCCAGCAGTCCCGGTTCCGGGGAGCTGTTTTTT.

The CDR3, as DNA: TGTGCCAGCAGCTTAAGGGGGCGGAACACCGGGGAGCTGTTTTTT. Translated: CASSLRGRNTGELFF. This rearrangement joins TRBV11-3 to TRBJ2-2, with 7 bases aligning to TRBD1. Germline V gene lookup returns CDR1 SGHNT and CDR2 YENEEA. J gave up 1 base and V 2 bases, and 1 base lay outside the gene matches. CDR3 length: 15 amino acids.

This chain links TRBV7-9 with TRBJ1-1; D is possibly TRBD1 (6 bases). Germline CDR1 SEHNR, CDR2 FQNEAQ (reference sequence). V lost 4 bases and J lost 1, with 10 bases in between. CDR3 size: 14 residues. The CDR3 sequence is CASSSLGGNTEAFF. DNA for the CDR3: TGTGCCAGCAGCTCCCTAGGGGGGAACACTGAAGCTTTCTTT.

The chain links TRBV7-9 to TRBJ2-7; no clear D gene. Germline-derived CDR1 and CDR2 are SEHNR and FQNEAQ (reference sequence). The CDR3 spans 11 residues. V gave up 8 bases and J gave up 3 bases, with 8 bases separating them. CDR3 in DNA: TGTGCCAGCGGCATAGACTACGAGCAGTACTTC. Translation: CASGIDYEQYF.

This clone was observed once. The chain couples TRBV28 to TRBJ1-4; no definite D call. Trimming removed 2 bases from V and 0 bases from J, with 19 bases in between. Germline V gene lookup returns CDR1 MDHEN and CDR2 SYDVKM. CDR3 length: 19 amino acids. CDR3 residues: CASSLRAGRRSATNEKLFF. For the CDR3, the DNA is TGTGCCAGCAGTTTAAGGGCGGGCAGGCGATCTGCAACTAATGAAAAACTGTTTTTT.

The DNA of the CDR3 is TGTGCCAGCAGTTTCTACGGAGGCTACACCTTC. Its protein product is CASSFYGGYTF. The chain employs TRBV28 and TRBJ1-2; D ambiguous. Germline V gene lookup returns CDR1 MDHEN and CDR2 SYDVKM. The germline V and J ends were trimmed by 3 bases and 8 bases, with 7 bases remaining between them. The CDR3 has 11 residues.

The rearrangement joins TRBV5-1 to TRBJ2-7; D remains ambiguous. V shed 0 bases and J shed 5 bases, with 12 bases lying between them. CDR1 SGHRS and CDR2 YFSETQ come from the germline V gene. This CDR3 has 14 amino acids. As DNA, the CDR3 is TGCGCCAGCAGCTTGGGCCCTCCCAGCGACGAGCAGTACTTC. Translating it yields CASSLGPPSDEQYF. Using reference TRBV5-1 and TRBJ2-7 for the parts outside the CDR3, the full variable domain is KAGVTQTPRYLIKTRGQQVTLSCSPISGHRSVSWYQQTPGQGLQFLFEYFSETQRNKGNFPGRFSGRQFSNSRSEMNVSTLELGDSALYLCASSLGPPSDEQYFGPGTRLTVT.

This clone was recorded only once. The V call is TRBV14, the J call TRBJ2-1, with TRBD2 identical over 8 bases. The trim removed 1 base at V and 14 bases at J, leaving 7 bases unmatched. Germline V gives CDR1 SGHDN, CDR2 FVKESK. The CDR3 extends over 13 amino acids. The CDR3 sequence: CASSQVSRTSKFF. For the CDR3, the DNA is TGTGCCAGCAGCCAAGTGTCCCGGACTAGCAAGTTCTTC.

The genes are TRBV28 and TRBJ1-2; maybe TRBD1 (5 bases). The CDR3 totals 13 residues. V dropped 5 bases and J dropped 8 bases, with 15 bases sitting between them. Per the germline V gene, CDR1 is MDHEN and CDR2 is SYDVKM. CDR3 loop: CASSIMPPGGYTF. Here the CDR3 DNA reads TGTGCCAGCAGTATTATGCCCCCAGGGGGCTACACCTTC.

The rearrangement links TRBV28 to TRBJ2-7; D perhaps matches TRBD1 (6 bases). With 2 bases removed from V and 5 bases from J, the gap between germline ends came to 13 bases. CDR1 MDHEN and CDR2 SYDVKM come from the germline V gene. The CDR3 totals 14 residues. CDR3 loop: CASSLQGMVDEQYF. As DNA, the CDR3 is TGTGCCAGCAGTTTACAGGGGATGGTCGACGAGCAGTACTTC. The full variable domain, its missing parts supplied by reference TRBV28 and TRBJ2-7, is DVKVTQSSRYLVKRTGEKVFLECVQDMDHENMFWYRQDPGLGLRLIYFSYDVKMKEKGDIPEGYSVSREKKERFSLILESASTNQTSMYLCASSLQGMVDEQYFGPGTRLTVT.

This rearrangement joins TRBV2 to TRBJ2-4; 10 bases match TRBD2. Unmatched junction bases numbered 3, after V lost 2 bases and J lost 2 bases. The CDR3 runs 16 residues. Germline V gives CDR1 SNHLY, CDR2 FYNNEI. The CDR3 reads CASSETSGTSKNIQYF. In nucleotides, the CDR3 is TGTGCCAGCAGTGAAACTAGCGGGACCTCCAAAAACATTCAGTACTTC.

This clone came up a few times. The rearrangement links TRBV18 to TRBJ1-1, with D unresolved. The V and J ends lost 6 bases and 4 bases respectively, with 15 bases between them. The CDR3 totals 14 residues. Germline CDR1 is KGHSH and CDR2 is LQKENI. The CDR3 loop reads CASSRAAVVTEAFF. In nucleotides, the CDR3 is TGTGCCAGCTCCCGGGCGGCGGTCGTCACTGAAGCTTTCTTT.

The V and J genes are TRBV7-8 and TRBJ2-1, with 11 bases lining up with TRBD2. The CDR3 is made up of 15 amino acids. Unmatched junction bases numbered 1, after V lost 2 bases and J lost 4 bases. Per germline, CDR1 SGHVS and CDR2 FQNEAQ. The CDR3 loop is CASSLIAGGYNEQFF. The CDR3 coding sequence is TGTGCCAGCAGCTTAATAGCGGGAGGGTACAATGAGCAGTTCTTC. Using reference TRBV7-8 and TRBJ2-1 for the parts outside the CDR3, the full variable domain is GAGVSQSPRYKVAKRGQDVALRCDPISGHVSLFWYQQALGQGPEFLTYFQNEAQLDKSGLPSDRFFAERPEGSVSTLKIQRTQQEDSAVYLCASSLIAGGYNEQFFGPGTRLTVL.

The CDR3 here is CASSPHGTLQETQYF. In DNA, the CDR3 is TGTGCCAGCAGTCCTCACGGGACACTTCAAGAGACCCAGTACTTC. The genes are TRBV28 and TRBJ2-5; possible D gene TRBD1, 6 bases. Germline V gene data show CDR1 as MDHEN and CDR2 as SYDVKM. The CDR3 contains 15 residues. V lost 5 bases, J lost 2 bases, and 15 bases lay in between.

The chain joins TRBV6-4 to TRBJ2-1, with 10 bases fitting TRBD2. The CDR3 totals 13 residues. From germline, CDR1 is MRHNA and CDR2 SNTAGT. V lost 10 bases to trimming and J lost 9 bases; unmatched junction nucleotides: 9. The CDR3: CATSGTSDSEQFF. The CDR3 bases are TGTGCCACCTCCGGGACTAGCGATAGTGAGCAGTTCTTC.

The rearrangement joins TRBV2 to TRBJ1-2, with a weak D call TRBD1 (6 bases). V lost 2 bases and J 7 bases, leaving 8 bases between the germline ends. The CDR3 extends over 12 amino acids. Germline CDR1 reads SNHLY; CDR2 reads FYNNEI. CDR3 protein: CASSETGPGYTF. The CDR3 DNA sequence: TGTGCCAGCAGTGAAACAGGGCCTGGCTACACCTTC. The entire variable domain, with the rest obtained from reference TRBV2 and TRBJ1-2, is as follows: EPEVTQTPSHQVTQMGQEVILRCVPISNHLYFYWYRQILGQKVEFLVSFYNNEISEKSEIFDDQFSVERPDGSNFTLKIRSTKLEDSAMYFCASSETGPGYTFGSGTRLTVV.

J is TRBJ1-1 and V is TRBV6-1; the D gene is possibly TRBD1 (6 bases). Trimming stripped 0 bases from V and 1 base from J, with 12 bases between. CDR1 is MNHNS, CDR2 SASEGT, per germline. The CDR3 is 16 amino acids. CDR3 sequence: CASSEARGVGNTEAFF. CDR3 DNA: TGTGCCAGCAGTGAAGCGAGGGGGGTTGGGAACACTGAAGCTTTCTTT.